Following are 3 T cell receptor beta chains from one sample sequenced in a study of sequential checkpoint blockade in melanoma. This sample's treatment: randomized to nivolumab then ipilimumab (arm A) or the reverse (arm B). TCRdb's table, derived via immunoSEQ multiplex PCR, lists solely in-frame clones and lacks some. This table has over 25,000 clones, about 72% appearing once. The sequenced sample was CD8+ T cells sorted from blood (inferred from file names), obtained from a patient given nivolumab and ipilimumab in sequence. These receptors all stem from a human donor with melanoma.

The rearrangement joins TRBV27 to TRBJ2-2; 10 nucleotides agree with TRBD2. V shed 3 bases and J 4 bases; nucleotides not matched to a gene: 2. Germline V gene data show CDR1 as MNHEY and CDR2 as SMNVEV (reference sequence). The CDR3 has 15 residues. CDR3 DNA sequence: TGTGCCAGCAGTTTCCGGACTAGCGGCACCGGGGAGCTGTTTTTT. It codes for CASSFRTSGTGELFF.

CDR3 sequence reads: CASRREGERETQYF. Written as DNA, the CDR3 is TGTGCCAGCAGGCGAGAGGGGGAACGGGAGACCCAGTACTTC. The chain combines TRBV28 with TRBJ2-5; D may be TRBD1 (6 bases). V was trimmed by 6 bases and J by 5 bases, leaving 16 bases between them. This CDR3 has 14 amino acids. Germline loops: CDR1 MDHEN, CDR2 SYDVKM.

The chain links TRBV14 to TRBJ2-1, with 10 bases aligning to TRBD2. The CDR3 has 18 amino acids. The junction had 11 bases not matched to a gene; V was cut back by 4 bases and J by 2 bases. The germline CDR1 and CDR2 sequences are SGHDN and FVKESK. CDR3 in DNA: TGTGCCAGCAGCCCGAATCTAGCGGGGGAATCTGCCTACAATGAGCAGTTCTTC. This sequence encodes CASSPNLAGESAYNEQFF. Complete variable domain (other parts from reference TRBV14 and TRBJ2-1): EAGVTQFPSHSVIEKGQTVTLRCDPISGHDNLYWYRRVMGKEIKFLLHFVKESKQDESGMPNNRFLAERTGGTYSTLKVQPAELEDSGVYFCASSPNLAGESAYNEQFFGPGTRLTVL.